This T cell receptor (beta chain) appears in the sequencing data of a study of cytomegalovirus exposure and HLA in healthy donors. The CDR3 extends over 15 amino acids. V was shortened by 0 bases and J by 9 bases, with 15 bases between the two germline ends. CDR1 LNHDA and CDR2 SQIVND come from the germline V gene (reference sequence). This clone was picked up a small number of times. As yet, its antigen is unknown. Study outcomes and limitations: In vitro testing confirmed three CMV-associated chains as specific for CMV antigens. As a later analysis revealed, most CMV-associated TCR beta chains appeared HLA-restricted. In a later analysis, TCR beta V- and J-gene trimming showed a link to a missense DCLRE1C variant. DRB1 had the most TCR associations and HLA-C the fewest, a later analysis found, with rates varying by HLA locus.

This PCR relied on a set of 60 Vbeta primers and 13 Jbeta primers. The assay was immunoSEQ multiplex PCR, and TCRdb's table has in-frame clones only and misses some. Altogether about 140,000 clones are present, over 80% being singletons, with the ten largest covering approximately 1.4%. The clonotype comes from a man aged 35 to 55 in good health and CMV-seronegative. The chain employs TRBV19 and TRBJ1-5, with D possibly TRBD1 on 5 matching bases. Sequencing was carried out using PBMCs. The CDR3 loop reads CASSIDGATRGPQHF. The CDR3 DNA sequence: TGTGCCAGTAGTATAGACGGGGCGACTAGGGGGCCCCAGCATTTT.